This TCR beta chain was sequenced in a study of T cell responses to AZD1222 COVID-19 vaccine. General observations from the study: Increases in Spike-specific TCR breadth and depth were seen after two AZD1222 doses. Most donors were white British, females outnumbered males, and clonal diversity was possibly underestimated. Seropositive AZD1222 recipients at baseline numbered only 6 or 7. Repertoire samples came only from after the peak T cell response.

The germline V gene has CDR1 LNHDA and CDR2 SQIVND (reference sequence). V was cut by 3 bases and J by 3 bases, with 10 bases left in between. The CDR3 extends over 14 amino acids. The assay was immunoSEQ multiplex PCR, and TCRdb's table has in-frame clones only and misses some. The sample has roughly 77,000 clones; 92% are singletons. Comments on this clone: The antigen remains unidentified.

The J gene is TRBJ2-3, the V gene TRBV19, with D perhaps TRBD1 (5 bases). The starting material was peripheral blood, obtained on day 0 of MenACWY control vaccination. The source is an adult in good health. The CDR3 DNA reads as TGTGCCAGTAGTATCTACAGGTTTACAGATACGCAGTATTTT. This gives the protein CASSIYRFTDTQYF.